The 32 T cell receptor beta chains presented below share a single source sample, sequenced in a study of vaccination and CD4 T cells after COVID-19. The sample's treatment: roughly 11-day PBMC culture with coronavirus spike peptide pools or control peptides (ViraFEST assay). These receptors have no identified antigens. Cultured CD4+ T cell DNA was sequenced using the Oncomine TCR Beta short-read assay. TCRdb reprocessed the PCR reads via MiXCR and lists one record per CDR3 protein. The table shows about 17,000 distinct CDR3 sequences, with roughly 43% occurring only once. The sequences come from CD4+ T cells from blood, cultured in vitro, collected before SARS-CoV-2 vaccination. These TCRs come from a human donor who had recovered from COVID-19.

The chain is built from TRBV12-3 or TRBV12-4 and TRBJ1-6; the D is unclear. This CDR3 is 15 amino acids long. With 6 bases removed from V and 4 bases from J, the gap between germline ends came to 13 bases. CDR3 in DNA: TGTGCCAGCAGCCCTACCGACGGTTATAATTCACCCCTCCACTTT. Protein sequence: CASSPTDGYNSPLHF.

This clonotype was seen only a few times. J is TRBJ2-2 and V is TRBV15; 9 nucleotides match TRBD1. The CDR3 extends over 16 amino acids. The trim removed 1 base at V and 0 bases at J, leaving 0 bases unmatched. Germline loops: CDR1 LNHNV, CDR2 YYDKDF (reference sequence). The CDR3 DNA sequence: TGTGCCACCAGCAGAGGGACAGGGGCGAACACCGGGGAGCTGTTTTTT. It specifies CATSRGTGANTGELFF. The variable domain in full, with the rest retrieved from reference TRBV15 and TRBJ2-2, is DAMVIQNPRYQVTQFGKPVTLSCSQTLNHNVMYWYQQKSSQAPKLLFHYYDKDFNNEADTPDNFQSRRPNTSFCFLDIRSPGLGDTAMYLCATSRGTGANTGELFFGEGSRLTVL.

This clonotype was seen a few times. CDR3 coding DNA: TGTGCCACCAGTGACTCCGGGGGAATAGGGGGCTACACCTTC. Encoded protein: CATSDSGGIGGYTF. V gene TRBV24-1 combines with J gene TRBJ1-2; D perhaps matches TRBD1 (5 bases). The germline CDR1 and CDR2 sequences are KGHDR and SFDVKD. CDR3 length equals 14 residues. V dropped 4 bases and J dropped 8 bases, with 16 bases sitting between them.

This chain uses TRBV12-3 or TRBV12-4 with TRBJ2-7; D is ambiguous. The ends were cut back, 3 bases at V and 2 bases at J, with 2 bases in the middle. This CDR3 spans 11 amino acids. CDR3 DNA: TGTGCCAGCAGTTTTGCCTACGAGCAGTACTTC. It encodes CASSFAYEQYF.

V usage is TRBV15 and J usage is TRBJ2-7; D is unclear. The germline V gene has CDR1 LNHNV and CDR2 YYDKDF (reference sequence). V was trimmed by 0 bases and J by 1 base, leaving 10 bases between them. The CDR3 totals 15 residues. The CDR3 spells CATSRDRQVSYEQYF. CDR3 sequence (DNA): TGTGCCACCAGCAGAGATCGGCAGGTATCCTACGAGCAGTACTTC.

The chain has TRBV7-6 and TRBJ2-1; D is perhaps TRBD1 (6 bases). Looked up from germline, CDR1 is SGHVS and CDR2 is FNYEAQ. This CDR3 spans 14 amino acids. Between the trimmed V and J ends, which lost 5 bases and 6 bases, there was a span of 14 bases. CDR3 nucleotides: TGTGCCAGCAGCCGGGACATCGAGGGCAATGAGCAGTTCTTC. It codes for CASSRDIEGNEQFF.

This clonotype has more than one count but fewer than ten. V is TRBV7-2 and J is TRBJ1-1; a weak D match, TRBD1 (5 bases). Trimming took 1 base from V and 4 from J, leaving 25 bases between them. Germline CDR1 SGHTA, CDR2 FQGNSA. The CDR3 extends over 19 amino acids. The CDR3 loop reads CASSLVGRGTEARPTEAFF. The CDR3 DNA reads TGTGCCAGCAGCTTAGTAGGTAGGGGTACGGAGGCGCGTCCCACTGAAGCTTTCTTT. Full variable domain (rest looked up from reference TRBV7-2 and TRBJ1-1): GAGVSQSPSNKVTEKGKDVELRCDPISGHTALYWYRQSLGQGLEFLIYFQGNSAPDKSGLPSDRFSAERTGGSVSTLTIQRTQQEDSAVYLCASSLVGRGTEARPTEAFFGQGTRLTVV.

The rearrangement uses TRBV5-1 and TRBJ2-5; D might be TRBD2 (7 bases). The CDR3 covers 16 residues. In germline, CDR1 is SGHRS, CDR2 YFSETQ. V lost 5 bases to trimming and J lost 3 bases, with 20 bases between them. This CDR3 is CASRLGGRPIKETQYF. The DNA for the CDR3 is TGCGCCAGCAGACTGGGGGGGCGACCCATTAAAGAGACCCAGTACTTC.

There are a few counts of this clonotype. The chain is built from TRBV7-2 and TRBJ1-2; D is possibly TRBD1 (6 bases). The CDR3 has 16 amino acids. The germline CDR1 and CDR2 sequences are SGHTA and FQGNSA. Trimming removed 2 bases from V and 5 bases from J, with 18 bases in between. The DNA of the CDR3 is TGTGCCAGCAGCTTAACCGCACGGGGGCAGGGGTATGGCTACACCTTC. The encoded protein is CASSLTARGQGYGYTF.

This chain links TRBV7-8 with TRBJ1-5; D not resolved. The CDR3 sequence is 13 residues long. The V end was cut by 4 bases, the J end by 4 bases, with 8 bases between. Germline V gene data show CDR1 as SGHVS and CDR2 as FQNEAQ. DNA of the CDR3: TGTGCCAGCAGCTCAACAGAGAATCAGCCCCAGCATTTT. Its translation is CASSSTENQPQHF.

This chain uses TRBV6-1 with TRBJ1-1; 7 positions match TRBD1. Germline V gives CDR1 MNHNS, CDR2 SASEGT. V was clipped by 9 bases and J by 1 base; unmatched bases: 8. The CDR3 extends over 14 amino acids. In DNA, the CDR3 is TGTGCCAGTGGGACAGTACCCCGGAACACTGAAGCTTTCTTT. Translating gives CASGTVPRNTEAFF.

The V call is TRBV11-2, the J call TRBJ2-6; D unresolved. CDR1 is SGHAT and CDR2 is FQNNGV in the germline V gene. The CDR3 extends over 14 amino acids. V shed 6 bases and J shed 0 bases, with 6 bases lying between them. The CDR3 nucleotides are TGTGCCAGCAGGACCTTCTCTGGGGCCAACGTCCTGACTTTC. It encodes CASRTFSGANVLTF.

The rearrangement joins TRBV5-1 to TRBJ1-2, with a possible D match to TRBD1 (5 bases). V was cut by 4 bases and J by 7 bases, with 17 bases left in between. CDR3 length: 14 amino acids. The germline CDR1 and CDR2 sequences are SGHRS and YFSETQ. CDR3 region: CASSGVGTELGYTF. In DNA, the CDR3 is TGCGCCAGCAGCGGGGTAGGGACTGAGCTTGGCTACACCTTC.

The V and J genes are TRBV6-4 and TRBJ1-2; the match to TRBD1 covers 8 bases. CDR1 and CDR2 (germline): MRHNA, SNTAGT. J gave up 4 bases and V 6 bases, and 4 bases lay outside the gene matches. The CDR3 has 13 amino acids. In nucleotides, the CDR3 is TGTGCCAGCAGACAGGGGGTGGGCTATGGCTACACCTTC. Its protein is CASRQGVGYGYTF.

The chain employs TRBV15 and TRBJ2-1; D gene uncertain. CDR3 length: 15 amino acids. The ends were cut back, 0 bases at V and 7 bases at J, with 13 bases in the middle. Germline V gives CDR1 LNHNV, CDR2 YYDKDF (reference sequence). CDR3 region: CATSRDFGIPNEQFF. CDR3 nucleotide sequence: TGTGCCACCAGCAGAGACTTTGGAATTCCAAATGAGCAGTTCTTC.

The chain recombines TRBV20-1 with TRBJ2-1; D not certain. The CDR3 totals 15 residues. Germline loops: CDR1 DFQATT, CDR2 SNEGSKA (reference sequence). The V gene lost 5 bases and the J gene lost 0 bases, with 14 bases spanning the gap. CDR3 region: CSAPVGWSSYNEQFF. The CDR3 bases are TGCAGTGCTCCTGTTGGATGGAGCTCCTACAATGAGCAGTTCTTC.

CDR3 loop: CASRRQGYGYTF. The CDR3 DNA is TGTGCCAGCAGGCGACAGGGTTATGGCTACACCTTC. The chain uses TRBV6-2 or TRBV6-3 and TRBJ1-2; 7 nucleotides line up with TRBD1. The ends lost 6 bases at V and 5 bases at J; junction bases unmatched: 3. This CDR3 has 12 residues. Germline V gives CDR1 MNHEY, CDR2 SVGEGT.

The genes are TRBV20-1 and TRBJ2-1; D not resolved. The CDR3 loop spans 10 amino acids. V was pared by 5 bases and J by 5 bases, with 4 bases between. CDR1 and CDR2 (germline): DFQATT, SNEGSKA (reference sequence). The CDR3 nucleotides are TGCAGTGCTTCCCACAATGAGCAGTTCTTC. Its protein is CSASHNEQFF.

The J gene is TRBJ1-6, the V gene TRBV4-1; the D gene is possibly TRBD1 (5 bases). This CDR3 has 17 residues. Germline V gene data show CDR1 as MGHRA and CDR2 as YSYEKL. V was clipped by 0 bases and J by 6 bases, with 15 bases between them. The CDR3 DNA reads TGCGCCAGCAGCCAAGATCGCGGAGGGGCGCGTAATTCACCCCTCCACTTT. It translates to CASSQDRGGARNSPLHF.

The rearrangement links TRBV2 to TRBJ2-5, with D unresolved. With 4 bases removed from V and 1 base from J, the gap between germline ends came to 13 bases. The CDR3 has 15 residues. The V gene's germline CDR1 is SNHLY and CDR2 FYNNEI. For the CDR3, the DNA is TGTGCCAGCAGTGGCGGTGCAGGCAGCCAAGAGACCCAGTACTTC. The encoded protein is CASSGGAGSQETQYF. Filled out from reference TRBV2 and TRBJ2-5, the complete variable domain reads EPEVTQTPSHQVTQMGQEVILRCVPISNHLYFYWYRQILGQKVEFLVSFYNNEISEKSEIFDDQFSVERPDGSNFTLKIRSTKLEDSAMYFCASSGGAGSQETQYFGPGTRLLVL.

The count of this clonotype is one. The chain has TRBV19 and TRBJ1-3; D remains ambiguous. Germline assignment: CDR1 LNHDA and CDR2 SQIVND (reference sequence). V lost 5 bases, J lost 0 bases, and 8 bases lay in between. The length of the CDR3 is 14 residues. CDR3 sequence reads: CASSHGDSGNTIYF. Written as DNA, the CDR3 is TGTGCCAGTAGTCACGGTGACTCTGGAAACACCATATATTTT.

This clonotype occurred a few times. The chain joins TRBV7-2 to TRBJ2-2; tentatively, D is TRBD2 (6 bases). Looked up from germline, CDR1 is SGHTA and CDR2 is FQGNSA. The CDR3 spans 13 residues. The V gene lost 3 bases and the J gene lost 7 bases, with 9 bases spanning the gap. The CDR3 nucleotides read TGTGCCAGCAGCTTTAGGGGAGGCGGGGAGCTGTTTTTT. Translation: CASSFRGGGELFF.

This chain uses TRBV28 with TRBJ1-5, with D unclear. This CDR3 contains 14 residues. CDR1 is MDHEN, CDR2 SYDVKM, per germline. V was trimmed by 2 bases and J by 2 bases, leaving 7 bases between them. CDR3 residues: CASSLLSGNQPQHF. The CDR3 nucleotides are TGTGCCAGCAGTTTACTCTCCGGCAATCAGCCCCAGCATTTT. Using reference TRBV28 and TRBJ1-5 for the parts outside the CDR3, the full variable domain is DVKVTQSSRYLVKRTGEKVFLECVQDMDHENMFWYRQDPGLGLRLIYFSYDVKMKEKGDIPEGYSVSREKKERFSLILESASTNQTSMYLCASSLLSGNQPQHFGDGTRLSIL.

This clonotype has more than one count but fewer than ten. In DNA, the CDR3 is TGTGCCAGCAGCTTAATGGGACAGGGGCACGATACGCAGTATTTT. It encodes CASSLMGQGHDTQYF. This chain connects TRBV7-3 to TRBJ2-3; 10 positions match TRBD1. J was trimmed by 6 bases and V by 1 base; bases with no gene match: 4. This CDR3 comprises 15 residues. Germline V gives CDR1 SGHTA, CDR2 FQGTGA.

V is TRBV5-4 and J is TRBJ2-7; the match to TRBD1 covers 7 bases. The CDR3 totals 17 residues. V dropped 6 bases and J dropped 5; count of bases not matched to a gene: 20. CDR1 and CDR2 (germline): SGHNT, YYREEE (reference sequence). CDR3 bases: TGTGCCAGCACCCAGACAGGGCGAGGGATCCGATCCCACGAGCAGTACTTC. Amino acid sequence: CASTQTGRGIRSHEQYF.

This clonotype was recorded a few times. The genes are TRBV7-9 and TRBJ1-6, with a weak D call TRBD1 (5 bases). V lost 3 bases and J lost 10, with 13 bases in between. The CDR3 is 14 amino acids. Germline V CDR1 and CDR2: SEHNR, FQNEAQ (reference sequence). The CDR3 region is CASSFRGGDSPLHF. In DNA, the CDR3 is TGTGCCAGCAGCTTCCGAGGCGGGGACTCACCCCTCCACTTT.

The rearrangement uses TRBV6-2 or TRBV6-3 and TRBJ1-3; TRBD1 aligns across 9 bases. This CDR3 spans 13 amino acids. V was pared by 6 bases and J by 6 bases, with 3 bases of the junction left unmatched. Germline V gene lookup returns CDR1 MNHEY and CDR2 SVGEGT. The CDR3 DNA sequence: TGTGCCAGCAGGCGGACAGGGGAAAACACCATATATTTT. Its translation: CASRRTGENTIYF.

V is TRBV24-1 and J is TRBJ2-2; 10 bases fit TRBD1. The germline V gene encodes CDR1 KGHDR and CDR2 SFDVKD. This CDR3 is 19 amino acids long. V was pared by 3 bases and J by 3 bases, with 12 bases of the junction left unmatched. CDR3 nucleotides: TGTGCCACCAGTGATGCCAATTCCCCCGGGACAGGGGACACCGGGGAGCTGTTTTTT. Translating gives CATSDANSPGTGDTGELFF.

A single count supports this clonotype. The CDR3: CAWGSAAGGGSPLHF. For the CDR3, the DNA is TGTGCCTGGGGATCCGCGGCAGGGGGCGGCTCACCCCTCCACTTT. This chain uses TRBV30 with TRBJ1-6; 8 positions agree with TRBD1. The length of the CDR3 is 15 residues. V lost 5 bases, J lost 10 bases, and 13 bases stayed unmatched. Germline lookup yields CDR1 GTSNPN and CDR2 SVGIG (reference sequence).

J is TRBJ1-2 and V is TRBV5-8, with D perhaps TRBD1 (5 bases). There are 16 residues in the CDR3. Trimming removed 4 bases at V and 0 bases at J, with 16 bases between. The V gene's germline CDR1 is SGHTS and CDR2 YDEGEE. CDR3 DNA sequence: TGTGCCAGCAGCGATCATCCGGGACGGACTAACTATGGCTACACCTTC. Protein sequence: CASSDHPGRTNYGYTF.

The rearrangement joins TRBV11-3 to TRBJ2-1; 7 positions agree with TRBD1. Germline V gene data show CDR1 as SGHNT and CDR2 as YENEEA. The junction had 13 bases not matched to a gene; V was cut back by 5 bases and J by 9 bases. CDR3 length: 15 residues. In DNA form, the CDR3 reads TGTGCCAGCAGCACCCAGGACAGGTTTATACCTGAGCAGTTCTTC. Protein sequence: CASSTQDRFIPEQFF. The whole variable domain, remainder taken from reference TRBV11-3 and TRBJ2-1, is EAGVVQSPRYKIIEKKQPVAFWCNPISGHNTLYWYLQNLGQGPELLIRYENEEAVDDSQLPKDRFSAERLKGVDSTLKIQPAELGDSAVYLCASSTQDRFIPEQFFGPGTRLTVL.

This chain connects TRBV2 to TRBJ2-7; D is ambiguous. The CDR3 sequence is 12 residues long. In germline, CDR1 is SNHLY, CDR2 FYNNEI. The V and J ends lost 4 bases and 5 bases respectively, with 9 bases between them. CDR3 DNA sequence: TGTGCCAGCAGTGTCGAGACGGACGAGCAGTACTTC. Translated: CASSVETDEQYF.